A selection of T cell receptor beta chains follows, all from one sample in a study of cytomegalovirus exposure and HLA in healthy donors. Clones were read by immunoSEQ multiplex PCR, and TCRdb kept only the in-frame ones, dropping some. Of more than 95,000 clones in the sample, 83% are singletons; the top ten hold over 3%. Sequenced material: PBMCs. The receptors originated from a woman aged 40 to 50 in good health and CMV-seropositive. The CDR3 runs from the conserved cysteine through the conserved F or W. The D gene is left open where the match is weak. Clone size is stated in some rows and not others, as once, few, many or a class when expanded.

TRBJ2-7	NA	NA	TRBV6-4	CASSDGYGSVVFHEQYF	TGTGCCAGCAGTGACGGTTATGGTAGCGTGGTCTTCCACGAGCAGTACTTC
TRBJ2-7	TRBD2	NA	TRBV9	CASSAELGLAGNEQYF	TGTGCCAGCAGCGCAGAACTCGGACTAGCGGGAAACGAGCAGTACTTC
TRBJ2-3	TRBD2	NA	TRBV9	CASSPRTLTSGRDSTQYF	TGTGCCAGCAGCCCCCGGACACTTACTAGCGGGAGGGATTCTACGCAGTATTTT
TRBJ2-2	NA	few	TRBV5-4	CASHGADTGELFF	TGTGCCAGCCATGGGGCAGACACCGGGGAGCTGTTTTTT
TRBJ2-2	TRBD2	NA	TRBV4-2	CASSQTAGAGELFF	TGTGCCAGCAGCCAAACCGCGGGGGCCGGGGAGCTGTTTTTT
TRBJ2-1	TRBD1	NA	TRBV4-3	CASSHRDRDNEQFF	TGCGCCAGCAGCCACAGAGACAGGGACAATGAGCAGTTCTTC
TRBJ2-5	NA	NA	TRBV6-5	CASSYGARGETQYF	TGTGCCAGCAGTTACGGGGCCAGGGGTGAGACCCAGTACTTC
TRBJ1-2	NA	NA	TRBV7-2	CASSFAGPNYGYTF	TGTGCCAGCAGCTTTGCAGGGCCGAACTATGGCTACACCTTC
TRBJ1-4	TRBD1	few	TRBV18	CASSPIPGTGTAEKLFF	TGTGCCAGCTCACCGATACCCGGGACAGGGACGGCGGAAAAACTGTTTTTT
TRBJ2-3	TRBD2	NA	TRBV7-9	CASSLLLAGSSTDTQYF	TGTGCCAGCAGCTTATTGCTAGCGGGTTCTAGCACAGATACGCAGTATTTT
TRBJ2-7	NA	NA	TRBV28	CASSSTYEQYF	TGTGCCAGCAGTTCAACCTACGAGCAGTACTTC
TRBJ2-1	TRBD1	NA	TRBV7-8	CASSSSMTGDKQFF	TGTGCCAGCAGCTCTTCGATGACAGGGGATAAGCAGTTCTTC
TRBJ2-1	NA	NA	TRBV19	CASSILDSSYNEQFF	TGTGCCAGTAGTATTCTCGATAGCTCCTACAATGAGCAGTTCTTC
TRBJ2-1	TRBD2	NA	TRBV11-3	CASSILGEGYNEQFF	TGTGCCAGCAGCATTTTGGGGGAGGGCTACAATGAGCAGTTCTTC
TRBJ1-1	NA	NA	TRBV19	CASSMRAWGTEAFF	TGTGCCAGTAGTATGAGGGCGTGGGGCACTGAAGCTTTCTTT
TRBJ2-7	NA	NA	TRBV5-1	CASSLAWVRGRAEEQYF	TGCGCCAGCAGCTTGGCCTGGGTAAGGGGGAGGGCCGAGGAGCAGTACTTC
TRBJ2-7	TRBD1	NA	TRBV2	CASSEAHRGLGQYF	TGTGCCAGCAGTGAAGCGCACAGGGGGCTCGGGCAGTACTTC
TRBJ2-1	TRBD2	NA	TRBV5-8	CASSLVLAGAYNEQFF	TGTGCCAGCAGCTTGGTACTAGCGGGCGCTTACAATGAGCAGTTCTTC
TRBJ2-2	TRBD2	NA	TRBV5-1	CASSLGISAGEGELFF	TGCGCCAGCAGCTTGGGAATTAGTGCGGGAGAAGGGGAGCTGTTTTTT
TRBJ2-1	NA	few	TRBV19	CATEKDNYNEQFF	TGTGCCACCGAAAAGGACAACTACAATGAGCAGTTCTTC
TRBJ2-7	NA	few	TRBV5-6	CASSFGQRSYEQYF	TGTGCCAGCAGCTTTGGGCAACGCTCCTACGAGCAGTACTTC
TRBJ2-3	TRBD2	NA	TRBV6-1	CASSDGLASTDTQYF	TGTGCCAGCAGTGACGGACTAGCGAGCACAGATACGCAGTATTTT
TRBJ2-7	TRBD1	NA	TRBV6-1	CASIETGVSYEQYF	TGTGCCAGCATAGAGACAGGGGTCTCCTACGAGCAGTACTTC
TRBJ1-2	TRBD1	NA	TRBV30	CAWTGGNYGYTF	TGTGCCTGGACAGGGGGGAACTATGGCTACACCTTC
TRBJ1-1	NA	NA	TRBV7-9	CASSRNRDGGTEAFF	TGTGCCAGCAGCCGCAACAGGGATGGAGGCACTGAAGCTTTCTTT
TRBJ1-4	NA	NA	TRBV27	CASRPQGSPNEKLFF	TGTGCCAGCAGACCTCAGGGGTCTCCTAATGAAAAACTGTTTTTT
TRBJ2-7	TRBD1	NA	TRBV7-9	CASSPPGQAPYEQYF	TGTGCCAGCAGCCCTCCGGGACAGGCCCCCTACGAGCAGTACTTC
TRBJ2-7	TRBD1	once	TRBV27	CASSYGTGLYEQYF	TGTGCCAGCAGTTACGGGACAGGGCTCTACGAGCAGTACTTC
TRBJ2-1	TRBD2	NA	TRBV4-2	CASSQGTSPRNLGNEQFF	TGTGCCAGCAGCCAAGGGACTAGCCCTCGGAATTTGGGGAATGAGCAGTTCTTC
TRBJ2-1	NA	NA	TRBV27	CASSFSGNEQFF	TGTGCCAGCAGTTTTTCGGGTAATGAGCAGTTCTTC
TRBJ2-7	NA	few	TRBV10-3	CAISVENYEQYF	TGTGCCATCAGTGTGGAGAACTACGAGCAGTACTTC
TRBJ2-7	NA	NA	TRBV6-1	CASSDLVWGFPYEQYF	TGTGCCAGCAGTGATCTCGTCTGGGGCTTCCCCTACGAGCAGTACTTC
TRBJ2-5	NA	NA	TRBV7-9	CASSLALGRKTQYF	TGTGCCAGCAGCTTAGCGTTGGGGAGGAAGACCCAGTACTTC
TRBJ2-1	NA	NA	TRBV2	CASSEERGYYNEQFF	TGTGCCAGCAGTGAGGAACGGGGATACTACAATGAGCAGTTCTTC
TRBJ1-1	TRBD1	few	TRBV6-6	CASSYGQENTEAFF	TGTGCCAGCAGTTATGGACAGGAGAACACTGAAGCTTTCTTT
TRBJ2-1	TRBD2	NA	TRBV7-6	CASSFDLAGGGRNEQFF	TGTGCCAGCAGCTTCGATCTAGCGGGAGGGGGCAGAAATGAGCAGTTCTTC